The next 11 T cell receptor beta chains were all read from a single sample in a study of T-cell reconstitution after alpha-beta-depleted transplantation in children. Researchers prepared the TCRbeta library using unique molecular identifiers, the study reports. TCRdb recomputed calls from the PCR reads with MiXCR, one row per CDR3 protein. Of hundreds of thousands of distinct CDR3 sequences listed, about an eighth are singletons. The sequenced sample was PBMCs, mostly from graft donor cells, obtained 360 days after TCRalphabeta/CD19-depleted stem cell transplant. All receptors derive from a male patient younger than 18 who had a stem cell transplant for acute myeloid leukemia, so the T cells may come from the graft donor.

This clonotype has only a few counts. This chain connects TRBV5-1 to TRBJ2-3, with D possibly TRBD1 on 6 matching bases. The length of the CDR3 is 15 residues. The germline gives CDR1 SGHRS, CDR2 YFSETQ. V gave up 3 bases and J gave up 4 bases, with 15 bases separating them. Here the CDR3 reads CASSWITGIPDTQYF. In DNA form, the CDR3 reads TGCGCCAGCAGCTGGATCACAGGGATCCCAGATACGCAGTATTTT.

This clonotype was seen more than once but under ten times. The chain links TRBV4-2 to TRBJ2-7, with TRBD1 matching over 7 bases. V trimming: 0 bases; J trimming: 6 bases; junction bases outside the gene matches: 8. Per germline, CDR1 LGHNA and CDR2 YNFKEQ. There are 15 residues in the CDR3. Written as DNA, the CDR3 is TGTGCCAGCAGCCAAGATCCGGACAGGCTGGCCGAGCAGTACTTC. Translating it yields CASSQDPDRLAEQYF.

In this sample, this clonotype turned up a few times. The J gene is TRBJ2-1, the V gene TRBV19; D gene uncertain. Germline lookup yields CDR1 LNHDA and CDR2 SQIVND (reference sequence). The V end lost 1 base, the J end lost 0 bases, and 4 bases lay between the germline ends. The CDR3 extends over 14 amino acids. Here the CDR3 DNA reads TGTGCCAGTAGTATAGGAGGCTCCTACAATGAGCAGTTCTTC. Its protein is CASSIGGSYNEQFF. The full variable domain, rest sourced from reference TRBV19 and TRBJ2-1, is DGGITQSPKYLFRKEGQNVTLSCEQNLNHDAMYWYRQDPGQGLRLIYYSQIVNDFQKGDIAEGYSVSREKKESFPLTVTSAQKNPTAFYLCASSIGGSYNEQFFGPGTRLTVL.

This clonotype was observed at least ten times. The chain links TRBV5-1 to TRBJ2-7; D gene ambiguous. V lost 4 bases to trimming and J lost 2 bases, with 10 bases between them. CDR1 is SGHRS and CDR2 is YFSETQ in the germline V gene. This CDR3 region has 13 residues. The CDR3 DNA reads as TGCGCCAGCAGCCTACCGACCCCCTACGAGCAGTACTTC. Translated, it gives CASSLPTPYEQYF. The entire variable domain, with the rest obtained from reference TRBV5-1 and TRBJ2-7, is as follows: KAGVTQTPRYLIKTRGQQVTLSCSPISGHRSVSWYQQTPGQGLQFLFEYFSETQRNKGNFPGRFSGRQFSNSRSEMNVSTLELGDSALYLCASSLPTPYEQYFGPGTRLTVT.

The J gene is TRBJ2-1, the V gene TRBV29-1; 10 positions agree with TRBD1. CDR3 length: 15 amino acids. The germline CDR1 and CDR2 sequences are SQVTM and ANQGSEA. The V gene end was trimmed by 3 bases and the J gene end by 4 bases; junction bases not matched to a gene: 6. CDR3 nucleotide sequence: TGCAGCGTTGACCCCGACAGGGGGCAATACAATGAGCAGTTCTTC. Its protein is CSVDPDRGQYNEQFF.

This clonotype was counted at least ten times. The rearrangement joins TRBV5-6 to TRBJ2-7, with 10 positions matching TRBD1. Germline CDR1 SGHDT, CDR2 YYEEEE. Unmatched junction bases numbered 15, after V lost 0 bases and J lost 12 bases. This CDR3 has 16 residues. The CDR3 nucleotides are TGTGCCAGCAGCTTGGGGACCGGGACAGGGGACAATCTTCGGTACTTC. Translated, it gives CASSLGTGTGDNLRYF.

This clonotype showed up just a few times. For the CDR3, the DNA is TGCAGTGCTAGAGGCCCAGCGGGAGGTTACGCCTACAATGAGCAGTTCTTC. This encodes CSARGPAGGYAYNEQFF. The chain links TRBV20-1 to TRBJ2-1, with TRBD2 identical over 9 bases. The germline V gene has CDR1 DFQATT and CDR2 SNEGSKA (reference sequence). The CDR3 is 17 residues long. The V and J ends lost 1 base and 2 bases, in that order; junction bases with no gene match: 9.

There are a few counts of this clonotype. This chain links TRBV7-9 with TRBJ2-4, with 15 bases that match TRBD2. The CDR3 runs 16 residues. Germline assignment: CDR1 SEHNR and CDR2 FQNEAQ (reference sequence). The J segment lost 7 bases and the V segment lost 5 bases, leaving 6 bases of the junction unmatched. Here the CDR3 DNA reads TGTGCCAGCAGCCCAGGACTAGCGGGAGGGAGGAACATTCAGTACTTC. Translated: CASSPGLAGGRNIQYF.

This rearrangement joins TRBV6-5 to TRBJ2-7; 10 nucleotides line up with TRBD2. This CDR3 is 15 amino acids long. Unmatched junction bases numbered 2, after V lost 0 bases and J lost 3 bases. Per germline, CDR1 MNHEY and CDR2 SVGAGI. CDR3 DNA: TGTGCCAGCAGTTACTCAGCGGGAGGGGGCTACGAGCAGTACTTC. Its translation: CASSYSAGGGYEQYF.

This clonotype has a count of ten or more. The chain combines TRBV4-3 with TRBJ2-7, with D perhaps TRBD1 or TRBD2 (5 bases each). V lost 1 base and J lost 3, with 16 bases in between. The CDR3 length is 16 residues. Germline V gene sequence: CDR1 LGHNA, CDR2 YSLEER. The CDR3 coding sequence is TGCGCCAGCAGCCAAGCCCGGGACGGCCTAGGCTACGAGCAGTACTTC. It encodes CASSQARDGLGYEQYF.

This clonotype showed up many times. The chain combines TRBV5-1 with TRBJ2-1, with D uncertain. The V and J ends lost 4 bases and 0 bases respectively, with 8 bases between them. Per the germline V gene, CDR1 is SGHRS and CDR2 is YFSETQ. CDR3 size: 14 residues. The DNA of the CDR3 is TGCGCCAGCAGCCGTGGAAGCTCCTACAATGAGCAGTTCTTC. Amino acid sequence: CASSRGSSYNEQFF.